The following is a TCR beta chain sequence with its context. The antigen is unknown. It was with 60 Vbeta and 13 Jbeta primers that the PCR ran. The protocol was immunoSEQ multiplex PCR, while the TCRdb copy is restricted to in-frame clones and leaves out a portion. The sample carries just over 150,000 clones, around 76% recorded once. This sample is drawn from a study of cytomegalovirus exposure and HLA in healthy donors. Study outcomes and limitations: Links to common viral pathogens appeared, in a later analysis, for several of the most significant clusters. The study labeled fewer than 200 TCR beta chains cytomegalovirus-associated.

J gave up 11 bases and V 2 bases, and 5 bases lay outside the gene matches. The CDR3 is 13 amino acids. The V gene's germline CDR1 is SGHTA and CDR2 FQGNSA. The sample was PBMCs. V usage is TRBV7-2 and J usage is TRBJ2-2; 7 nucleotides match TRBD1. The receptor was derived from a man aged 40-50 years in good health and CMV-seropositive. The CDR3 sequence: CASSLSNRGELFF. The CDR3 DNA reads as TGTGCCAGCAGCTTAAGCAACAGGGGCGAGCTGTTTTTT. The full variable domain, its missing parts supplied by reference TRBV7-2 and TRBJ2-2, is GAGVSQSPSNKVTEKGKDVELRCDPISGHTALYWYRQSLGQGLEFLIYFQGNSAPDKSGLPSDRFSAERTGGSVSTLTIQRTQQEDSAVYLCASSLSNRGELFFGEGSRLTVL.